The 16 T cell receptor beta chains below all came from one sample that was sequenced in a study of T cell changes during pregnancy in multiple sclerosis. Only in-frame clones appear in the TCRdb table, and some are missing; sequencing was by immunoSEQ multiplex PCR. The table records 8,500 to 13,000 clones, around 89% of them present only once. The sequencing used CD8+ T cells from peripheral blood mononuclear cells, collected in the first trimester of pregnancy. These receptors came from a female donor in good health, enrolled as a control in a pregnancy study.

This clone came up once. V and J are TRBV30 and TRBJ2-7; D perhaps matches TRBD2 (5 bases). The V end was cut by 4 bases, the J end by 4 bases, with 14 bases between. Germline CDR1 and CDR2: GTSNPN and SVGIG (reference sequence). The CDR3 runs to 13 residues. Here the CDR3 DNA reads TGTGCCTGGAATTACGACGAGGGTTACGAGCAGTACTTC. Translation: CAWNYDEGYEQYF.

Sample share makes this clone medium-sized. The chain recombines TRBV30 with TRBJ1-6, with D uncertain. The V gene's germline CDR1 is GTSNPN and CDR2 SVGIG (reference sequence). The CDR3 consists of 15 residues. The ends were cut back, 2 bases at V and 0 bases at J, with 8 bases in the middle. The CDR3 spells CAWSPAGSYNSPLHF. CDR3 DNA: TGTGCCTGGAGTCCCGCGGGCTCCTATAATTCACCCCTCCACTTT. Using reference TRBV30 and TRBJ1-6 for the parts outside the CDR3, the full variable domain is SQTIHQWPATLVQPVGSPLSLECTVEGTSNPNLYWYRQAAGRGLQLLFYSVGIGQISSEVPQNLSASRPQDRQFILSSKKLLLSDSGFYLCAWSPAGSYNSPLHFGNGTRLTVT.

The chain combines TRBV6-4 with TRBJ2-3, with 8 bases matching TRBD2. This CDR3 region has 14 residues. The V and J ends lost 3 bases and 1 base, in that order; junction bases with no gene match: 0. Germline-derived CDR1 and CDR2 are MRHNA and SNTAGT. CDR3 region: CASSEAGGTDTQYF. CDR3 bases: TGTGCCAGCAGTGAAGCGGGGGGCACAGATACGCAGTATTTT.

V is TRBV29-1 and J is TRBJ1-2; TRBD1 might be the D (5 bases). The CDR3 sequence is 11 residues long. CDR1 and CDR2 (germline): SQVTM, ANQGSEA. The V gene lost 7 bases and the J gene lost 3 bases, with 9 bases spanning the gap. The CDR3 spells CSAWGDYGYTF. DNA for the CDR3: TGCAGCGCATGGGGGGACTATGGCTACACCTTC. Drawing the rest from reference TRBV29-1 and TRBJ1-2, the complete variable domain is SAVISQKPSRDICQRGTSLTIQCQVDSQVTMMFWYRQQPGQSLTLIATANQGSEATYESGFVIDKFPISRPNLTFSTLTVSNMSPEDSSIYLCSAWGDYGYTFGSGTRLTVV.

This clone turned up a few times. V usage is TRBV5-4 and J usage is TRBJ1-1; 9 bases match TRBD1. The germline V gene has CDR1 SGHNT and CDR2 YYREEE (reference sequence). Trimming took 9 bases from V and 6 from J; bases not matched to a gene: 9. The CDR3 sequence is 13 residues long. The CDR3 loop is CAIGGTGMAEAFF. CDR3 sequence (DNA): TGTGCCATCGGTGGGACAGGGATGGCTGAAGCTTTCTTT. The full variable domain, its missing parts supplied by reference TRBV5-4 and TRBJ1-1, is ETGVTQSPTHLIKTRGQQVTLRCSSQSGHNTVSWYQQALGQGPQFIFQYYREEENGRGNFPPRFSGLQFPNYSSELNVNALELDDSALYLCAIGGTGMAEAFFGQGTRLTVV.

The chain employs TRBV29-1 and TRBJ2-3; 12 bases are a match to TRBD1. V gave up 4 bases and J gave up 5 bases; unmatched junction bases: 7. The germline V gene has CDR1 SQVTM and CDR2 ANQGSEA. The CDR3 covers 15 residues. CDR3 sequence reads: CSVVAGTGGRDTQYF. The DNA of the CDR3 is TGCAGCGTTGTGGCCGGGACAGGGGGCAGAGATACGCAGTATTTT.

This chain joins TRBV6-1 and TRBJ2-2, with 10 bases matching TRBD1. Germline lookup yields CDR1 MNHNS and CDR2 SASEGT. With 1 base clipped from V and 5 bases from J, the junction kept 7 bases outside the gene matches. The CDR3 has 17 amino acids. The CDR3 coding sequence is TGTGCCAGCAGTGAAGTCCCGGGACAGGGGTTTACCGGGGAGCTGTTTTTT. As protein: CASSEVPGQGFTGELFF.

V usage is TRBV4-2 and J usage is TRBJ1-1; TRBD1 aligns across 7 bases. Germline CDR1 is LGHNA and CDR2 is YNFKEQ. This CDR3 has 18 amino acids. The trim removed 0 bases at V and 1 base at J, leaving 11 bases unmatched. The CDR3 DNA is TGTGCCAGCAGCCAAGAGTATGACAGGGTAACCAAGAACACTGAAGCTTTCTTT. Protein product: CASSQEYDRVTKNTEAFF.

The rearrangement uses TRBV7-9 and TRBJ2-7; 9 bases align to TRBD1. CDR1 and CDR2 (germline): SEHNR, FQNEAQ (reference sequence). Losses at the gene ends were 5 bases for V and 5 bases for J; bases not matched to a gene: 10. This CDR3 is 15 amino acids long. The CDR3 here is CASSRAGTGFHEQYF. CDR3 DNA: TGTGCCAGCAGCCGGGCCGGGACAGGGTTCCACGAGCAGTACTTC.

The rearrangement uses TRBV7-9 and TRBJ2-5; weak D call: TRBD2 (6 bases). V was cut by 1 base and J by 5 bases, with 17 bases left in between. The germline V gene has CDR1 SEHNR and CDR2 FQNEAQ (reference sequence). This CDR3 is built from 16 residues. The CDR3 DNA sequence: TGTGCCAGCAGCTTAGTAGCAGGAGGGGCGGTTGAGACCCAGTACTTC. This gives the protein CASSLVAGGAVETQYF.

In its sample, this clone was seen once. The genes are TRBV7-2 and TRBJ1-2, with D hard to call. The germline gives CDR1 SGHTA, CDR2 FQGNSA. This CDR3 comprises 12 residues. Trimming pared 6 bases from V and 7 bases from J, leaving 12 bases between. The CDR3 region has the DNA TGTGCCAGCAGGCAGAGAAGGAGTGGCTACACCTTC. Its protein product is CASRQRRSGYTF.

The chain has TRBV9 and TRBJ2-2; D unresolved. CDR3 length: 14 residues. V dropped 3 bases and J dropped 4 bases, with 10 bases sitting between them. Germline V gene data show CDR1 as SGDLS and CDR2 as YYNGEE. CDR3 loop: CASSGLKGTGELFF. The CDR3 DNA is TGTGCCAGCAGCGGACTTAAAGGCACCGGGGAGCTGTTTTTT.

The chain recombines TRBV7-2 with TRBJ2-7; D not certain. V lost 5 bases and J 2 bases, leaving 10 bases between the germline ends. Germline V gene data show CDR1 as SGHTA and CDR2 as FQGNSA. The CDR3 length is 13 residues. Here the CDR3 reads CASSRGPTYEQYF. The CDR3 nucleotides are TGTGCCAGCAGCCGCGGTCCAACCTACGAGCAGTACTTC.

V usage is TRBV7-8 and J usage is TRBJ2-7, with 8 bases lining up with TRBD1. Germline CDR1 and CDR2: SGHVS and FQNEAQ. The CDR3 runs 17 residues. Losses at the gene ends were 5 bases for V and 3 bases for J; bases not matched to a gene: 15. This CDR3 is CASSPPAEGTGSYEQYF. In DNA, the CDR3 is TGTGCCAGCAGCCCTCCGGCGGAGGGGACAGGCAGCTACGAGCAGTACTTC. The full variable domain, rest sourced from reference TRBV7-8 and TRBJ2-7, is GAGVSQSPRYKVAKRGQDVALRCDPISGHVSLFWYQQALGQGPEFLTYFQNEAQLDKSGLPSDRFFAERPEGSVSTLKIQRTQQEDSAVYLCASSPPAEGTGSYEQYFGPGTRLTVT.

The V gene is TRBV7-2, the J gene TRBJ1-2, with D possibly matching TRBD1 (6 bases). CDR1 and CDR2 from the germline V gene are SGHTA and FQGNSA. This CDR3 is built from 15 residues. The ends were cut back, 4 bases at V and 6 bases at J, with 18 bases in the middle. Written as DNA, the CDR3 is TGTGCCAGCAGCTCCCTGGGGGCCCGAACCCATGGCTACACCTTC. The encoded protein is CASSSLGARTHGYTF.

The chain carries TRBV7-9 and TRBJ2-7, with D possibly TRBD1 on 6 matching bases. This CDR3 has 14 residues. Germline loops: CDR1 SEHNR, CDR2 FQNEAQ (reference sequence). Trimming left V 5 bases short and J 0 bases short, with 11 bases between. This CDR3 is CASSQTDSSYEQYF. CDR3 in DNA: TGTGCCAGCAGCCAGACGGACAGCTCCTACGAGCAGTACTTC.